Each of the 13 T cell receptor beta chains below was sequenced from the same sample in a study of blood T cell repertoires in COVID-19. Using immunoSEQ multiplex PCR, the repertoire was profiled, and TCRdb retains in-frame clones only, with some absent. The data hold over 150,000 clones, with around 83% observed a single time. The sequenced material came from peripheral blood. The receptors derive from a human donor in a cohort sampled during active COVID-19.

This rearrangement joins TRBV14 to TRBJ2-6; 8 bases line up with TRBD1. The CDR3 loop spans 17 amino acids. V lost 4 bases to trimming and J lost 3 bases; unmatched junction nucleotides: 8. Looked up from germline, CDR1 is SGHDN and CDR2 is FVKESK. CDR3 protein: CASSRILRGRGANVLTF. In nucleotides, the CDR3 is TGTGCCAGCAGCCGAATCCTCAGGGGGCGTGGGGCCAACGTCCTGACTTTC.

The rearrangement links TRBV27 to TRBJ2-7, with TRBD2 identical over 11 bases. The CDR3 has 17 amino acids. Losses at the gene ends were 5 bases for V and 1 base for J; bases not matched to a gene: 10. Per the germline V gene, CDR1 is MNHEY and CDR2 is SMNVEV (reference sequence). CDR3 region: CASSAAQTSGTSYEQYF. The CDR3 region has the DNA TGTGCCAGCAGTGCCGCCCAGACTAGCGGGACGTCCTACGAGCAGTACTTC.

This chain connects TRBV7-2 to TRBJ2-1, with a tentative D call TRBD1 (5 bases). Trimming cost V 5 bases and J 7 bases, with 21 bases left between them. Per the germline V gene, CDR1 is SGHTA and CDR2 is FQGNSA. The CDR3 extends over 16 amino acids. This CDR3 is CASSPQTVSRGNEQFF. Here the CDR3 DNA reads TGTGCCAGCAGCCCCCAGACAGTATCGCGTGGGAATGAGCAGTTCTTC.

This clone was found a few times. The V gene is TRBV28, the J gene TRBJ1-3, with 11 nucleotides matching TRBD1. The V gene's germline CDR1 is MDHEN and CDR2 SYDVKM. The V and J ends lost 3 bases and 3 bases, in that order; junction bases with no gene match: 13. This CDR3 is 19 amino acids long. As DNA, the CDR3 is TGTGCCAGCAGTTTTTTCCGGGACAGGGGGGGCTTAGGTGGAAACACCATATATTTT. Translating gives CASSFFRDRGGLGGNTIYF.

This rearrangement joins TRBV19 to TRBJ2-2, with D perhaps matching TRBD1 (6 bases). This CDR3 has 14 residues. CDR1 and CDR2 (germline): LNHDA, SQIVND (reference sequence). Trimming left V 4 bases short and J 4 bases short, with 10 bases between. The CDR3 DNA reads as TGTGCCAGTAGTAAGGGGGATTTCACCGGGGAGCTGTTTTTT. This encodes CASSKGDFTGELFF.

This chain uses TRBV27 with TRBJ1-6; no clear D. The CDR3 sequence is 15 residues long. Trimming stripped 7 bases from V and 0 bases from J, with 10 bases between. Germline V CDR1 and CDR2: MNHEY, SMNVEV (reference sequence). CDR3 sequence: CASNNWSSYNSPLHF. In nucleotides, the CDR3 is TGTGCCAGCAACAACTGGAGCTCCTATAATTCACCCCTCCACTTT.

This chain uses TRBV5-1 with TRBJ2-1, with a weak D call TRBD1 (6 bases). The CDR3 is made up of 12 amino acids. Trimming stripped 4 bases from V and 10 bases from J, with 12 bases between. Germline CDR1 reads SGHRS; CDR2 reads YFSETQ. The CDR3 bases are TGCGCCAGCAGCCCACCAGGGGAGGAGCAGTTCTTC. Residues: CASSPPGEEQFF.

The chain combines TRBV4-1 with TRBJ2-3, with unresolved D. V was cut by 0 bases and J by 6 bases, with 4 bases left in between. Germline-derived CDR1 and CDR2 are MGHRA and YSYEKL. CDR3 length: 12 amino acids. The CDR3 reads CASSQDEDTQYF. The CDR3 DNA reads TGCGCCAGCAGCCAAGATGAGGATACGCAGTATTTT.

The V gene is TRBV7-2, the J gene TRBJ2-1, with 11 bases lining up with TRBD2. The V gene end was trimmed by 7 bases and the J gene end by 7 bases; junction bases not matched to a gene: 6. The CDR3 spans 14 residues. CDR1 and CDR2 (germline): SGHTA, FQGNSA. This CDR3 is CASTIAGGRNEQFF. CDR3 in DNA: TGTGCCAGCACTATAGCGGGAGGGAGGAATGAGCAGTTCTTC.

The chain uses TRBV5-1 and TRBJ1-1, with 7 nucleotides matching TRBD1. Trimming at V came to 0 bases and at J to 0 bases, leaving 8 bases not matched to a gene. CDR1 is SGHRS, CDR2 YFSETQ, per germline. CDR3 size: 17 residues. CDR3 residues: CASSLASAGGMNTEAFF. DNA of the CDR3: TGCGCCAGCAGCTTGGCCTCGGCAGGGGGAATGAACACTGAAGCTTTCTTT.

The CDR3 is CASSLAVMSYNEQFF. The CDR3 DNA sequence: TGTGCCAGCAGCTTGGCTGTAATGTCCTACAATGAGCAGTTCTTC. The genes are TRBV5-4 and TRBJ2-1; D remains ambiguous. Trimming took 0 bases from V and 1 from J, leaving 8 bases between them. The CDR3 totals 15 residues. From germline, CDR1 is SGHNT and CDR2 YYREEE (reference sequence).

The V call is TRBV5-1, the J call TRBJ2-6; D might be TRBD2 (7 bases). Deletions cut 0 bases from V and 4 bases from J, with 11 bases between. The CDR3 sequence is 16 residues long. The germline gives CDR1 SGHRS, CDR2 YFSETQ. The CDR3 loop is CASSLGSGGGANVLTF. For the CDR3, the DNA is TGCGCCAGCAGCTTGGGTTCGGGGGGCGGGGCCAACGTCCTGACTTTC.

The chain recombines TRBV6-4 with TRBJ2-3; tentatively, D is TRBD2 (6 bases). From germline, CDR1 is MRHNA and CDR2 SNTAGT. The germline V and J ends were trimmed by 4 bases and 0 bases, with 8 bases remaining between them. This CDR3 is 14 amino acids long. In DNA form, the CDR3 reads TGTGCCAGCAGTGTAAGCGGGAGCACAGATACGCAGTATTTT. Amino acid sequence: CASSVSGSTDTQYF.